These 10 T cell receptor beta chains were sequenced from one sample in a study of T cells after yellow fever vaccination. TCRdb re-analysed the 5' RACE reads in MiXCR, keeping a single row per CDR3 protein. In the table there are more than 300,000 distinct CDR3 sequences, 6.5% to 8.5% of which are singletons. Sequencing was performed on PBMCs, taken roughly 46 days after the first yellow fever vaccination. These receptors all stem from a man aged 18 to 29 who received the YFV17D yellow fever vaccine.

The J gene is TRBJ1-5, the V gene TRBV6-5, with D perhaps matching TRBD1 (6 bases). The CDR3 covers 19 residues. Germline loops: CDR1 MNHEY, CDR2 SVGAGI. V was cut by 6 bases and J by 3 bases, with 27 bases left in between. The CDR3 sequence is CASRYTPYVTGKFNQPQHF. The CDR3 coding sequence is TGTGCCAGCAGGTACACCCCCTATGTAACAGGGAAATTCAATCAGCCCCAGCATTTT.

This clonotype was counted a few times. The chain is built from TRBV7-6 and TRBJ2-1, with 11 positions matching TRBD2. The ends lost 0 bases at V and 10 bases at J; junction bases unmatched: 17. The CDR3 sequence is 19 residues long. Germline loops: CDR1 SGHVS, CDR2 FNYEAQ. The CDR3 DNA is TGTGCCAGCAGCTTAGCGCGGGGTAGCGGGGGGGCTAGCCCGTGGGAGCAGTTCTTC. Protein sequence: CASSLARGSGGASPWEQFF.

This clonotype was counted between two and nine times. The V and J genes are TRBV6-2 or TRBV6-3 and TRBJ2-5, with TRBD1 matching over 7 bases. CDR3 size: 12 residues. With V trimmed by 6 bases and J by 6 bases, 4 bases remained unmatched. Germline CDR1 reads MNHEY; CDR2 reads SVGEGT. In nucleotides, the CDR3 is TGTGCCAGCAGGACAGGGTTGAAGACCCAGTACTTC. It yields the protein CASRTGLKTQYF.

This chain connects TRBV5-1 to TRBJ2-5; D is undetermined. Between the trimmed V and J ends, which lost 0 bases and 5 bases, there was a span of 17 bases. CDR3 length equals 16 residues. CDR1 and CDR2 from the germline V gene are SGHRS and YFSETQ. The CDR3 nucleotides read TGCGCCAGCAGCTTGGCGAGGACGAACGATAGGGAGACCCAGTACTTC. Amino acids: CASSLARTNDRETQYF. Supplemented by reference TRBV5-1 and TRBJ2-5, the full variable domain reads KAGVTQTPRYLIKTRGQQVTLSCSPISGHRSVSWYQQTPGQGLQFLFEYFSETQRNKGNFPGRFSGRQFSNSRSEMNVSTLELGDSALYLCASSLARTNDRETQYFGPGTRLLVL.

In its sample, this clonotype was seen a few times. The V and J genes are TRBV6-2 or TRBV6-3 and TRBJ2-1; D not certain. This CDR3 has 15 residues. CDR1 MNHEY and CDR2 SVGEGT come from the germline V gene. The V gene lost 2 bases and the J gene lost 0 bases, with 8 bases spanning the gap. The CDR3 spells CASSYVDPSYNEQFF. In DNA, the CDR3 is TGTGCCAGCAGTTACGTAGACCCCTCCTACAATGAGCAGTTCTTC.

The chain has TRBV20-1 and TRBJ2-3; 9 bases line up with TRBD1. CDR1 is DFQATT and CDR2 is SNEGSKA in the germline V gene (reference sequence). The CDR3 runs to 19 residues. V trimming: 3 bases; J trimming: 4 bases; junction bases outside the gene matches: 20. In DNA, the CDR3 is TGCAGTGCTAGTCGGATGGGGACAGGGAGATTCGGGGCAGCAGATACGCAGTATTTT. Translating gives CSASRMGTGRFGAADTQYF.

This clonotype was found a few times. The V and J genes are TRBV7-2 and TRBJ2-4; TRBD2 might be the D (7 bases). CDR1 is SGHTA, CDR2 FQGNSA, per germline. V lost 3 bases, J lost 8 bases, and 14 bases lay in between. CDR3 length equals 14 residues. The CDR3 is CASSFRGAADIQYF. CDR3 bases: TGTGCCAGCAGCTTTCGGGGGGCCGCGGACATTCAGTACTTC.

The CDR3 spells CASSFSRTVGTYF. CDR3 nucleotide sequence: TGTGCCAGCAGCTTTAGCCGGACTGTAGGGACGTATTTT. The J gene is TRBJ2-3, the V gene TRBV5-4, with D perhaps assigned TRBD1 or TRBD2 (5 bases each). V was shortened by 2 bases and J by 14 bases, with 18 bases between the two germline ends. Germline V gives CDR1 SGHNT, CDR2 YYREEE (reference sequence). The CDR3 is made up of 13 amino acids. Supplemented by reference TRBV5-4 and TRBJ2-3, the full variable domain reads ETGVTQSPTHLIKTRGQQVTLRCSSQSGHNTVSWYQQALGQGPQFIFQYYREEENGRGNFPPRFSGLQFPNYSSELNVNALELDDSALYLCASSFSRTVGTYFGPGTRLTVL.

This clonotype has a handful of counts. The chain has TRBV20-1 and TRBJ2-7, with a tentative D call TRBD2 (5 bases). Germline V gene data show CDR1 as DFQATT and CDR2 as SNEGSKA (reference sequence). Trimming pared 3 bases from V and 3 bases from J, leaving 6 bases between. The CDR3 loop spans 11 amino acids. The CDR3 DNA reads TGCAGTGCTAGGGACTTCTACGAGCAGTACTTC. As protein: CSARDFYEQYF.

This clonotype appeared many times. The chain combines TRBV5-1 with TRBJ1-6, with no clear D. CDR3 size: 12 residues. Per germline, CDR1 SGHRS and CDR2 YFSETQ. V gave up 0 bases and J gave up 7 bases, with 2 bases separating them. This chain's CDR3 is CASSLVNSPLHF. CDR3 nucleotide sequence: TGCGCCAGCAGCTTGGTCAATTCACCCCTCCACTTT.